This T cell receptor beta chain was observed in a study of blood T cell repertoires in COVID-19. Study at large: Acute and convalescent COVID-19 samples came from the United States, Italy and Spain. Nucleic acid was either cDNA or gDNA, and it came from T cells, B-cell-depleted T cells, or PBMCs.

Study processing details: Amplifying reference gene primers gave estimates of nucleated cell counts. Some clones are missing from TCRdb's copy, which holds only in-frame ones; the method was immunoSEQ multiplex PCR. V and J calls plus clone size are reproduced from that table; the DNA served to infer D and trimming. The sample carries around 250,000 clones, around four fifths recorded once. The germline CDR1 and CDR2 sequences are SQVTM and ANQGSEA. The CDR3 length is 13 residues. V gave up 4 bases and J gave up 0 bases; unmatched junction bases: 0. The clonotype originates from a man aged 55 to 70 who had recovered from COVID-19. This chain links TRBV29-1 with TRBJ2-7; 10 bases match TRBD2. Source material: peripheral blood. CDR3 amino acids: CSVVAGGSYEQYF. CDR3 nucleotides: TGCAGCGTTGTAGCGGGGGGCTCCTACGAGCAGTACTTC.